This T cell receptor (beta chain) comes out of a study of T cell changes during pregnancy in multiple sclerosis. The method was immunoSEQ multiplex PCR; TCRdb's version includes in-frame clones alone and lacks a portion of them. Among about 64,000 clones listed, around 96% were seen once. V was pared by 5 bases and J by 5 bases, with 16 bases between. The germline V gene encodes CDR1 MNHEY and CDR2 SMNVEV (reference sequence). This CDR3 region has 15 residues. This clone occurred once. The V and J genes are TRBV27 and TRBJ2-1, with D possibly TRBD1 on 6 matching bases. The sample was CD8+ T cells from peripheral blood mononuclear cells, taken after pregnancy. The receptor was isolated from a female donor with multiple sclerosis, enrolled in a pregnancy study. The CDR3 DNA sequence: TGTGCCAGCAGTAATAGGGGGAATCCCCACAATGAGCAGTTCTTC. Its protein product is CASSNRGNPHNEQFF.